A single sample is the source of the 2 T cell receptor beta chains below, sequenced in a study of blood T cell repertoires in COVID-19 (TCRdb year 2020). The library was built by means of the immunoSEQ multiplex PCR assay. Imported from immuneACCESS, the table was reduced by TCRdb to in-frame sequences with V and J called. These copies leave out some clones; in studies compared against another copy, an unresolved V gene accounts for under half, and the cause of the remainder is not known. The table for this sample lists under 200,000 clones; approximately 87% of them were counted only once. The ten biggest clones cover around 2.7% of the sample. Sequencing was performed on peripheral blood. These receptors were collected from a man in his forties with active or convalescent COVID-19.

This clone was picked up a small number of times. This chain connects TRBV6-1 to TRBJ1-2, with D maybe TRBD1 (5 bases). The germline gives CDR1 MNHNS, CDR2 SASEGT. V was trimmed by 0 bases and J by 4 bases, leaving 9 bases between them. The CDR3 extends over 14 amino acids. In DNA, the CDR3 is TGTGCCAGCAGTGAAGCTCGCGGGGGCTATGGCTACACCTTC. Translating it yields CASSEARGGYGYTF.

This rearrangement joins TRBV7-9 to TRBJ2-5, with 8 positions matching TRBD2. This CDR3 contains 15 residues. The V segment lost 5 bases and the J segment 4 bases; nucleotides outside the gene matches: 9. CDR1 and CDR2 (germline): SEHNR, FQNEAQ (reference sequence). The CDR3 DNA follows: TGTGCCAGCAGCGCGCGCCCACTAGCGGTAGAGACCCAGTACTTC. Protein sequence: CASSARPLAVETQYF.